This T cell receptor beta chain came from a study of T cell repertoires in cytomegalovirus infection. About the research overall: CMV infection and matching HLA type were both indicated by public TCR beta signatures. Study-wide points: Cumulative frequency (of public TCR beta family members) identified carriers of CMV plus the relevant HLA.

TCRdb ran MiXCR on the reads and lists one entry per CDR3 protein. The profile covers about 180,000 distinct CDR3 sequences, with approximately 17% appearing a single time and approximately 26% taken by the ten largest. This CDR3 has 14 residues. The V end was cut by 0 bases, the J end by 4 bases, with 8 bases between. Germline V lookup: CDR1 KGHDR, CDR2 SFDVKD. There are a few counts of this clonotype. Its target is not known. The genes are TRBV24-1 and TRBJ1-2; a possible D gene is TRBD1 (5 bases). Sequences were obtained from CD8+ T cells from PBMCs. The TCR sequence derives from a human donor in good health (CMV status not recorded). Some clones in this sample may be carry-over from other donors' samples. The CDR3: CATSDLQGLYGYTF. CDR3 nucleotides: TGTGCCACCAGTGATTTGCAGGGCCTCTATGGCTACACCTTC.